Shown below are 29 T cell receptor beta chains from a single sample sequenced in a study of glioma-infiltrating T cells after dendritic cell vaccination. Time point given: after dendritic cell vaccination, including at tumor progression/relapse. Produced via immunoSEQ multiplex PCR; TCRdb's table is partial and in-frame only. Of 65,000 or so clones detected, roughly nine tenths appear once; the ten largest clones hold roughly 11%. Sequencing used blood, obtained after dendritic cell vaccination. The receptors here all came from a human donor with glioblastoma.

The rearrangement uses TRBV12-5 and TRBJ1-4; maybe TRBD1 (6 bases). Trimming left V 2 bases short and J 10 bases short, with 17 bases between. This CDR3 has 15 amino acids. Germline-derived CDR1 and CDR2 are LGHNT and FRNRAP. In DNA form, the CDR3 reads TGTGCTAGTGGTTTGACGACAGGTGCGGGGGGAAAACTGTTTTTT. Translating gives CASGLTTGAGGKLFF.

As for this clone: A read error is likely, as this CDR3 ends without the conserved phenylalanine or tryptophan. CDR3 sequence: CASSRSLQAMNTEAFL. The DNA of the CDR3 is TGCGCCAGCAGCCGAAGCCTACAGGCCATGAACACTGAAGCTTTCCTT. The chain has TRBV4-3 and TRBJ1-1; the D gene is possibly TRBD1 (5 bases). V lost 4 bases, J lost 0 bases, and 15 bases lay in between. This CDR3 comprises 16 residues. Germline V gene lookup returns CDR1 LGHNA and CDR2 YSLEER.

This sequence joins TRBV25-1 and TRBJ2-1; 8 nucleotides line up with TRBD1. The CDR3 has 16 residues. Germline CDR1 MGHDK, CDR2 SYGVNS. V trimming: 0 bases; J trimming: 4 bases; junction bases outside the gene matches: 5. This CDR3 is CASSEYSGDRYNEQFF. The CDR3 nucleotides are TGTGCCAGCAGTGAATATTCCGGGGACAGGTACAATGAGCAGTTCTTC.

The chain recombines TRBV4-2 with TRBJ2-5, with a tentative D call TRBD2 (6 bases). Germline CDR1 LGHNA, CDR2 YNFKEQ. V was trimmed by 4 bases and J by 3 bases, leaving 9 bases between them. The CDR3 has 13 amino acids. CDR3 amino acids: CASSPTGEETQYF. The CDR3 DNA follows: TGTGCCAGCAGCCCGACGGGAGAAGAGACCCAGTACTTC.

V is TRBV19 and J is TRBJ1-5, with TRBD1 as a possible D gene (6 bases). Trimming removed 6 bases from V and 5 bases from J, with 14 bases in between. Germline V gene lookup returns CDR1 LNHDA and CDR2 SQIVND (reference sequence). The CDR3 is 14 residues long. CDR3 sequence (DNA): TGTGCCAGTAGGATTGGACAGTACTATCAGCCCCAGCATTTT. Translation: CASRIGQYYQPQHF.

The chain joins TRBV4-1 to TRBJ2-1; 8 bases map to TRBD1. Germline V gene sequence: CDR1 MGHRA, CDR2 YSYEKL. Unmatched junction bases numbered 13, after V lost 2 bases and J lost 4 bases. The CDR3 extends over 18 amino acids. The CDR3 here is CASSQIIRGPSLYNEQFF. The DNA of the CDR3 is TGCGCCAGCAGCCAAATCATCAGGGGGCCGTCCCTTTACAATGAGCAGTTCTTC.

The chain joins TRBV7-2 to TRBJ2-5; weak D call: TRBD1 (6 bases). CDR1 SGHTA and CDR2 FQGNSA come from the germline V gene. V lost 4 bases and J lost 5, with 17 bases in between. The CDR3 has 15 amino acids. CDR3 residues: CASSSRERGIETQYF. The DNA for the CDR3 is TGTGCCAGCAGCTCCCGTGAGAGGGGGATCGAGACCCAGTACTTC.

This chain links TRBV6-6 with TRBJ2-2; TRBD1 agrees at 9 bases. Germline V gives CDR1 MNHNY, CDR2 SVGAGI (reference sequence). The CDR3 covers 15 residues. The V segment lost 5 bases and the J segment 7 bases; nucleotides outside the gene matches: 8. CDR3 protein: CASSQTGGAGGELFF. The DNA of the CDR3 is TGTGCCAGCAGTCAAACAGGGGGCGCGGGCGGGGAGCTGTTTTTT.

The rearrangement joins TRBV4-1 to TRBJ1-2; 10 bases align to TRBD1. The germline CDR1 and CDR2 sequences are MGHRA and YSYEKL. The junction had 11 bases not matched to a gene; V was cut back by 0 bases and J by 4 bases. This CDR3 has 18 residues. CDR3 sequence (DNA): TGCGCCAGCAGCCAAGATACCCCGACAGGGGGCGACAGCTATGGCTACACCTTC. As protein: CASSQDTPTGGDSYGYTF.

This sequence joins TRBV19 and TRBJ2-5, with D tentatively TRBD2 (6 bases). Germline loops: CDR1 LNHDA, CDR2 SQIVND (reference sequence). The CDR3 extends over 15 amino acids. With 4 bases removed from V and 2 bases from J, the gap between germline ends came to 14 bases. CDR3 DNA sequence: TGTGCCAGTAGTACCGCAGGCGGGATTCAAGAGACCCAGTACTTC. This gives the protein CASSTAGGIQETQYF.

This clone has a single count. This chain connects TRBV27 to TRBJ1-2; a weak D match, TRBD1 (5 bases). CDR1 is MNHEY and CDR2 is SMNVEV in the germline V gene (reference sequence). Trimming cost V 9 bases and J 6 bases, with 17 bases left between them. The CDR3 runs 13 residues. CDR3 in DNA: TGTGCCAGTTCTCAGGGTTATTTGCATGGCTACACCTTC. This gives the protein CASSQGYLHGYTF.

This chain uses TRBV7-9 with TRBJ1-4, with a weak D call TRBD1 (6 bases). The CDR3 has 15 amino acids. Germline lookup yields CDR1 SEHNR and CDR2 FQNEAQ (reference sequence). Deletions cut 5 bases from V and 8 bases from J, with 18 bases between. Here the CDR3 DNA reads TGTGCCAGCAGCCAAGAGACAGGTTTACACGAAAAACTGTTTTTT. It yields the protein CASSQETGLHEKLFF. Supplemented by reference TRBV7-9 and TRBJ1-4, the full variable domain reads DTGVSQNPRHKITKRGQNVTFRCDPISEHNRLYWYRQTLGQGPEFLTYFQNEAQLEKSRLLSDRFSAERPKGSFSTLEIQRTEQGDSAMYLCASSQETGLHEKLFFGSGTQLSVL.

This chain links TRBV4-3 with TRBJ2-1; TRBD2 matches 12 bases. The CDR3 has 19 amino acids. V was pared by 0 bases and J by 0 bases, with 6 bases of the junction left unmatched. Per germline, CDR1 LGHNA and CDR2 YSLEER. The CDR3 DNA is TGCGCCAGCAGCCAAGAGTGGACTAGCGGGATTTCCTCCTACAATGAGCAGTTCTTC. Protein: CASSQEWTSGISSYNEQFF.

The chain combines TRBV5-6 with TRBJ2-1; D uncertain. The germline gives CDR1 SGHDT, CDR2 YYEEEE. The CDR3 contains 15 residues. V lost 6 bases and J 0 bases, leaving 13 bases between the germline ends. The CDR3 sequence is CASTLRESSYNEQFF. The CDR3 region has the DNA TGTGCCAGCACCCTTCGAGAAAGCTCCTACAATGAGCAGTTCTTC.

J is TRBJ2-2 and V is TRBV7-3; 10 positions match TRBD2. The V gene end was trimmed by 5 bases and the J gene end by 4 bases; junction bases not matched to a gene: 10. There are 17 residues in the CDR3. Germline V gene data show CDR1 as SGHTA and CDR2 as FQGTGA. In DNA, the CDR3 is TGTGCCAGCAGCCCCTCCGTTAGGACTAGCGGCACCGGGGAGCTGTTTTTT. Its protein is CASSPSVRTSGTGELFF.

The chain has TRBV11-2 and TRBJ2-2; D may be TRBD2 (6 bases). Trimming shortened V by 5 bases and J by 0 bases, and 10 bases separated the two germline ends. The germline V gene has CDR1 SGHAT and CDR2 FQNNGV. The CDR3 totals 15 residues. CDR3 region: CASSPGGANTGELFF. In nucleotides, the CDR3 is TGTGCCAGCAGCCCCGGCGGGGCGAACACCGGGGAGCTGTTTTTT.

The V gene is TRBV30, the J gene TRBJ2-5; 11 positions match TRBD1. This CDR3 is built from 15 residues. Germline CDR1 reads GTSNPN; CDR2 reads SVGIG (reference sequence). The ends lost 5 bases at V and 3 bases at J; junction bases unmatched: 8. In DNA, the CDR3 is TGTGCCTGGGAGGGACAGGGGGGAGGTAAAGAGACCCAGTACTTC. The encoded protein is CAWEGQGGGKETQYF.

V and J are TRBV2 and TRBJ2-7, with D uncertain. This CDR3 has 15 amino acids. Germline CDR1 is SNHLY and CDR2 is FYNNEI. Between the trimmed V and J ends, which lost 8 bases and 5 bases, there was a span of 22 bases. The CDR3: CASSITPKTSHEQYF. DNA of the CDR3: TGTGCCAGCTCAATTACCCCTAAGACATCCCACGAGCAGTACTTC.

The V and J genes are TRBV9 and TRBJ2-7; D is unresolved. Germline-derived CDR1 and CDR2 are SGDLS and YYNGEE. This CDR3 has 15 amino acids. V dropped 0 bases and J dropped 2 bases, with 12 bases sitting between them. CDR3 nucleotide sequence: TGTGCCAGCAGCGTAGGTCCTGACTCGACCTACGAGCAGTACTTC. Translation: CASSVGPDSTYEQYF.

The gene calls are TRBV19 and TRBJ2-7, with 7 bases aligning to TRBD1. The germline CDR1 and CDR2 sequences are LNHDA and SQIVND (reference sequence). V lost 5 bases, J lost 1 base, and 8 bases stayed unmatched. This CDR3 region has 15 residues. CDR3 in DNA: TGTGCCAGTAGTTCGGGCAGGGGGAGTTCCTACGAGCAGTACTTC. This sequence encodes CASSSGRGSSYEQYF.

J is TRBJ2-2 and V is TRBV21-1; the tabulated D call, TRBD1, remains unverified against the DNA. TRBV21-1 is a pseudogene. The CDR3 totals 17 residues. The CDR3 reads CASSNHTGTTNTGELFF. CDR3 DNA: TGTGCCAGCAGCAACCACACCGGGACAACGAACACCGGGGAGCTGTTTTTT.

The gene calls are TRBV29-1 and TRBJ2-7; TRBD1 agrees at 8 bases. There are 13 residues in the CDR3. J was trimmed by 1 base and V by 6 bases; bases with no gene match: 5. CDR1 is SQVTM and CDR2 is ANQGSEA in the germline V gene. DNA for the CDR3: TGCAGCGTCGGACAGGGAGCGTCCTACGAGCAGTACTTC. As protein: CSVGQGASYEQYF.

The chain couples TRBV11-2 to TRBJ2-6; the D gene is possibly TRBD2 (5 bases). CDR3 length: 17 residues. Per germline, CDR1 SGHAT and CDR2 FQNNGV. Deletions cut 1 base from V and 1 base from J, with 11 bases between. CDR3 DNA sequence: TGTGCCAGCAGCTTAGGGCTTCTAGCATCTGGGGCCAACGTCCTGACTTTC. Amino acid sequence: CASSLGLLASGANVLTF.

The chain has TRBV7-9 and TRBJ1-1; TRBD1 might be the D (6 bases). In germline, CDR1 is SEHNR, CDR2 FQNEAQ (reference sequence). Trimming pared 3 bases from V and 5 bases from J, leaving 16 bases between. This CDR3 is 15 amino acids long. Here the CDR3 reads CASSLVGRRGTEAFF. The CDR3 DNA reads TGTGCCAGCAGCTTGGTCGGACGAAGGGGGACTGAAGCTTTCTTT. The full variable domain, its missing parts supplied by reference TRBV7-9 and TRBJ1-1, is DTGVSQNPRHKITKRGQNVTFRCDPISEHNRLYWYRQTLGQGPEFLTYFQNEAQLEKSRLLSDRFSAERPKGSFSTLEIQRTEQGDSAMYLCASSLVGRRGTEAFFGQGTRLTVV.

The chain couples TRBV27 to TRBJ1-1; 9 nucleotides align to TRBD1. The CDR3 totals 13 residues. Losses at the gene ends were 6 bases for V and 6 bases for J; bases not matched to a gene: 5. Per germline, CDR1 MNHEY and CDR2 SMNVEV (reference sequence). CDR3 sequence reads: CASRSRQGAEAFF. For the CDR3, the DNA is TGTGCCAGCAGAAGCCGACAGGGGGCTGAAGCTTTCTTT.

The rearrangement joins TRBV4-1 to TRBJ1-2, with 9 bases matching TRBD1. The germline V gene encodes CDR1 MGHRA and CDR2 YSYEKL. There are 15 residues in the CDR3. After removal of 6 bases from V and 2 bases from J, the junction contained 7 bases not matched to a gene. This chain's CDR3 is CASSAPGQGNYGYTF. Written as DNA, the CDR3 is TGCGCCAGCAGTGCCCCCGGACAGGGGAACTATGGCTACACCTTC.

The chain couples TRBV11-1 to TRBJ2-5; TRBD2 aligns across 14 bases. The end of the DNA is better explained by TRBJ2-7, so the J call may be wrong. Germline V gives CDR1 SGHAT, CDR2 FQDESV (reference sequence). The CDR3 consists of 17 residues. CDR3 loop: CASSPGLAGVSPREQYF. Here the CDR3 DNA reads TGTGCCAGCAGCCCGGGACTAGCGGGAGTGTCCCCTCGCGAGCAGTACTTC.

The chain is built from TRBV7-2 and TRBJ2-4; 7 nucleotides line up with TRBD2. V shed 5 bases and J 0 bases; nucleotides not matched to a gene: 10. CDR3 length: 17 amino acids. From germline, CDR1 is SGHTA and CDR2 FQGNSA. CDR3 protein: CASSPRDYPRAKNIQYF. The CDR3 coding sequence is TGTGCCAGCAGCCCCCGGGACTACCCCCGAGCCAAAAACATTCAGTACTTC.

The rearrangement uses TRBV14 and TRBJ1-2; D gene ambiguous. The CDR3 is 15 amino acids. Trimming took 4 bases from V and 1 from J, leaving 13 bases between them. Germline-derived CDR1 and CDR2 are SGHDN and FVKESK. The chain's CDR3 is CASSLERGFNYGYTF. The CDR3, as DNA: TGTGCCAGCAGCCTCGAACGGGGTTTTAACTATGGCTACACCTTC. The whole variable domain, remainder taken from reference TRBV14 and TRBJ1-2, is EAGVTQFPSHSVIEKGQTVTLRCDPISGHDNLYWYRRVMGKEIKFLLHFVKESKQDESGMPNNRFLAERTGGTYSTLKVQPAELEDSGVYFCASSLERGFNYGYTFGSGTRLTVV.